Shown below are 3 T cell receptor beta chains from a single sample sequenced in a study of CXCR3-negative and CXCR3-positive naive CD8 T cells. Via 5' RACE with UMI labels, TRB cDNA libraries were prepared. TCRdb re-called the 5' RACE reads and shows each CDR3 protein once, DNA omitted. This repertoire includes about 110,000 distinct CDR3 sequences. Study-level results: TRB CDR3s of CXCR3-positive naive cells were more hydrophobic than those of CXCR3-negative naive cells.

These TCRs are of unknown antigen specificity. Sequences were obtained from naive CXCR3+ CD8+ T cells from blood. Documented subset: CD45RO-CCR7+CD27+CD95- naive CD8+ T cells expressing CXCR3 (TNR3+). These receptors all stem from a human donor in good health. Some clones in this sample may be carry-over from other donors' samples.

The chain is built from TRBV5-1 and TRBJ2-7; TCRdb's D call of TRBD2 is untestable without DNA. This CDR3 spans 16 amino acids. The germline gives CDR1 SGHRS, CDR2 YFSETQ. This CDR3 reads CASSLEGGPLIYEQYF.

This chain uses TRBV29-1 with TRBJ2-1; the D gene TCRdb calls, TRBD1, cannot be checked with no DNA. The V gene's germline CDR1 is SQVTM and CDR2 ANQGSEA. The CDR3 consists of 13 residues. The CDR3 sequence is CSDRGPGNNEQFF.

The chain carries TRBV7-7 and TRBJ2-1. There are 13 residues in the CDR3. From germline, CDR1 is SSHAT and CDR2 FNYEAQ (reference sequence). The chain's CDR3 is CASSQSSYNEQFF.